A single sample gave rise to the 27 T cell receptor beta chains below, sequenced in a study of CXCR3-negative and CXCR3-positive naive CD8 T cells. Findings of the study overall: Naive cells with CXCR3 showed TRB CDR3s that were more hydrophobic than those in CXCR3-negative naive cells.

For these receptors, no antigen is known. The libraries of TRB cDNA were constructed through 5' RACE using UMI labels. TCRdb reprocessed the 5' RACE reads and reports one entry per CDR3 protein, with no DNA. This sample's table has roughly 110,000 distinct CDR3 sequences. Sequences were obtained from naive CXCR3+ CD8+ T cells from blood. As to subset: CD45RO-CCR7+CD27+CD95- naive CD8+ T cells expressing CXCR3 (TNR3+). The origin of the receptors is a human donor in good health. Some clones in this sample may be carry-over from other donors' samples.

This chain links TRBV10-3 with TRBJ2-1; the TRBD1 assignment by TCRdb is unverifiable without DNA. Germline V gene data show CDR1 as ENHRY and CDR2 as SYGVKD. The CDR3 consists of 15 residues. CDR3 in amino acids: CAISESASPANEQFF.

V usage is TRBV7-9 and J usage is TRBJ1-5. The CDR3 runs to 13 residues. Germline values: CDR1 SEHNR, CDR2 FQNEAQ (reference sequence). The CDR3 reads CASSLGVNQPQHF.

V is TRBV7-3 and J is TRBJ2-1; TCRdb proposes TRBD1, but this gene call is untestable without DNA. Germline assignment: CDR1 SGHTA and CDR2 FQGTGA. The CDR3 spans 15 residues. The chain's CDR3 is CASSLAGDRGHEQFF.

J is TRBJ1-2 and V is TRBV4-3; the TCRdb call, TRBD1, lacks DNA for checking. The germline CDR1 and CDR2 sequences are LGHNA and YSLEER. This CDR3 comprises 16 residues. The CDR3 here is CASSQAGQDPSYGYTF.

J is TRBJ2-1 and V is TRBV12-3 or TRBV12-4; no DNA is available, so the TRBD2 call from TCRdb remains unchecked. The CDR3 consists of 14 residues. CDR3 in amino acids: CASSSGTLWNEQFF.

The chain links TRBV28 to TRBJ2-5; TCRdb gives TRBD1 as the D gene, but with no DNA this cannot be confirmed. The length of the CDR3 is 13 residues. CDR1 MDHEN and CDR2 SYDVKM come from the germline V gene. CDR3 amino acids: CASSLGQQETQYF. The full variable domain, with the rest looked up from reference TRBV28 and TRBJ2-5, is DVKVTQSSRYLVKRTGEKVFLECVQDMDHENMFWYRQDPGLGLRLIYFSYDVKMKEKGDIPEGYSVSREKKERFSLILESASTNQTSMYLCASSLGQQETQYFGPGTRLLVL.

The chain couples TRBV4-1 to TRBJ2-1; TCRdb outputs TRBD2, but without DNA this stays unchecked. The CDR3 spans 15 residues. Germline V gives CDR1 MGHRA, CDR2 YSYEKL. CDR3 sequence reads: CASSYLAELYNEQFF.

The J gene is TRBJ2-2, the V gene TRBV6-2 or TRBV6-3. CDR3 length: 15 amino acids. Germline lookup yields CDR1 MNHEY and CDR2 SVGEGT. The CDR3 reads CASSYLGGSAGELFF.

The rearrangement joins TRBV14 to TRBJ2-2; the TCRdb call, TRBD2, lacks DNA for checking. The V gene's germline CDR1 is SGHDN and CDR2 FVKESK. The CDR3 is 14 residues long. CDR3 protein: CASSQVEGTGELFF.

The V and J genes are TRBV13 and TRBJ2-7; absent DNA, TCRdb's TRBD2 call cannot be checked. The CDR3 covers 16 residues. Germline V gene data show CDR1 as PRHDT and CDR2 as FYEKMQ (reference sequence). The CDR3 region is CASSYPTSGSPYEQYF.

The rearrangement uses TRBV9 and TRBJ2-3; without DNA, the TCRdb call of TRBD2 cannot be checked. The CDR3 is 16 residues long. The germline V gene has CDR1 SGDLS and CDR2 YYNGEE. This CDR3 is CASSVGSGDSADTQYF.

V is TRBV12-3 or TRBV12-4 and J is TRBJ2-2; the TRBD1 assignment by TCRdb is unverifiable without DNA. CDR3 size: 15 residues. CDR3: CASSLSGGAAGELFF.

The V gene is TRBV12-3 or TRBV12-4, the J gene TRBJ2-7; TCRdb's D gene call, TRBD1, goes unchecked for lack of DNA. CDR3 length: 15 amino acids. The CDR3 sequence: CASSSVTGQDREQYF.

The genes are TRBV20-1 and TRBJ1-1; absent DNA, TCRdb's TRBD1 call cannot be checked. The CDR3 runs 14 residues. CDR1 is DFQATT and CDR2 is SNEGSKA in the germline V gene (reference sequence). CDR3 loop: CSAREVGRGTEAFF.

V is TRBV11-3 and J is TRBJ2-3; TCRdb's D call of TRBD2 is untestable without DNA. This CDR3 region has 15 residues. CDR1 and CDR2 from the germline V gene are SGHNT and YENEEA. The CDR3 is CASSQELAGADTQYF.

The chain has TRBV21-1 and TRBJ2-7; TCRdb returns TRBD1, unconfirmable since there is no DNA. TRBV21-1 is assigned pseudogene status. CDR3 length: 13 residues. The CDR3 here is CASKVGEDYEQYF.

The J gene is TRBJ2-1, the V gene TRBV29-1; TCRdb returns TRBD1, unconfirmable since there is no DNA. Germline lookup yields CDR1 SQVTM and CDR2 ANQGSEA. This CDR3 has 14 amino acids. This chain's CDR3 is CSVDPDSEYNEQFF.

The CDR3 sequence is CASSLLRSYNEQFF. The chain recombines TRBV7-6 with TRBJ2-1. Per germline, CDR1 SGHVS and CDR2 FNYEAQ. The CDR3 totals 14 residues.

This sequence joins TRBV29-1 and TRBJ2-5; TCRdb names TRBD1, which stays unverified in the absence of DNA. The germline V gene has CDR1 SQVTM and CDR2 ANQGSEA. The CDR3 has 17 residues. The chain's CDR3 is CSANPGGGPTTGETQYF.

The chain couples TRBV27 to TRBJ2-1; TCRdb proposes TRBD2, but this gene call is untestable without DNA. Per the germline V gene, CDR1 is MNHEY and CDR2 is SMNVEV (reference sequence). There are 15 residues in the CDR3. The CDR3 sequence: CASSLLAGPYNEQFF.

This chain uses TRBV4-1 with TRBJ2-3; TCRdb picks TRBD2, but there is no DNA to check that call. This CDR3 is 16 amino acids long. Germline V gene lookup returns CDR1 MGHRA and CDR2 YSYEKL. Here the CDR3 reads CASSQGGGPYTDTQYF.

V usage is TRBV4-3 and J usage is TRBJ2-1. Germline assignment: CDR1 LGHNA and CDR2 YSLEER. The CDR3 extends over 15 amino acids. CDR3: CASSQVSASYNEQFF.

V is TRBV29-1 and J is TRBJ2-5; TCRdb reports TRBD1, a call that lacks DNA to check it against. There are 17 residues in the CDR3. Germline lookup yields CDR1 SQVTM and CDR2 ANQGSEA. The CDR3 here is CSVEAGQGLTLQETQYF.

The CDR3 protein is CASSTLGQGDEQYF. The J gene is TRBJ2-7, the V gene TRBV9; checking the TCRdb D call of TRBD1 is not possible without DNA. Germline lookup yields CDR1 SGDLS and CDR2 YYNGEE. The CDR3 extends over 14 amino acids.

The CDR3 sequence is CASSVGWDQPEQYF. The chain links TRBV7-2 to TRBJ2-7; TCRdb returns TRBD2, unconfirmable since there is no DNA. The CDR3 contains 14 residues. Germline V lookup: CDR1 SGHTA, CDR2 FQGNSA.

This sequence joins TRBV20-1 and TRBJ2-1; TCRdb names TRBD2, which stays unverified in the absence of DNA. Germline V gives CDR1 DFQATT, CDR2 SNEGSKA (reference sequence). The CDR3 length is 16 residues. The chain's CDR3 is CSATPFLAGSYNEQFF.

V is TRBV12-3 or TRBV12-4 and J is TRBJ2-1; the TCRdb call, TRBD2, lacks DNA for checking. CDR3 length: 12 residues. Here the CDR3 reads CASSFVGGGQFF.